These 17 T cell receptor beta chains share one sample of origin, sequenced in a study of PD-1 blockade in classical Hodgkin lymphoma. All patients experienced relapse after autologous stem cell transplantation, and brentuximab vedotin exposure was variable. Profiling relied on immunoSEQ multiplex PCR, and the TCRdb table lists in-frame clones only, not all of them. This table holds more than 55,000 clones, 88% found once. The material was peripheral blood mononuclear cells (PBMCs), obtained before the second cycle of nivolumab. These receptors were collected from a human donor with classical Hodgkin lymphoma.

J is TRBJ2-7 and V is TRBV5-5; D is unresolved. The CDR3 spans 11 residues. V was clipped by 4 bases and J by 2 bases, with 4 bases between them. Germline-derived CDR1 and CDR2 are SGHKS and YYEKEE (reference sequence). CDR3 sequence: CASSPTYEQYF. Written as DNA, the CDR3 is TGTGCCAGCAGCCCCACCTACGAGCAGTACTTC.

This chain uses TRBV28 with TRBJ2-7; tentative D call: TRBD1 (5 bases). V lost 6 bases, J lost 2 bases, and 17 bases lay in between. This CDR3 has 15 residues. Germline CDR1 and CDR2: MDHEN and SYDVKM. The CDR3: CASSLRGRRTYEQYF. CDR3 coding DNA: TGTGCCAGCAGCCTAAGGGGAAGAAGAACCTACGAGCAGTACTTC.

The chain joins TRBV7-3 to TRBJ2-1; 7 bases match TRBD1. There are 13 residues in the CDR3. Looked up from germline, CDR1 is SGHTA and CDR2 is FQGTGA. V dropped 4 bases and J dropped 6; count of bases not matched to a gene: 3. The CDR3 DNA reads TGTGCCAGCAGCTCCCCAGGGGGCAATGAGCAGTTCTTC. This codes for CASSSPGGNEQFF.

This clone was picked up one time. The chain employs TRBV5-8 and TRBJ2-6; D is uncertain. The CDR3 runs to 15 residues. Looked up from germline, CDR1 is SGHTS and CDR2 is YDEGEE. V gave up 2 bases and J gave up 0 bases, with 6 bases separating them. In nucleotides, the CDR3 is TGTGCCAGCAGCTTTCGAGTCTCTGGGGCCAACGTCCTGACTTTC. The encoded protein is CASSFRVSGANVLTF.

This chain joins TRBV5-1 and TRBJ2-3; D may be TRBD2 (7 bases). V was clipped by 1 base and J by 0 bases, with 12 bases between them. Per the germline V gene, CDR1 is SGHRS and CDR2 is YFSETQ. There are 16 residues in the CDR3. The CDR3 region has the DNA TGCGCCAGCAGCTTGATGAGGGGGGGTAGCACAGATACGCAGTATTTT. It specifies CASSLMRGGSTDTQYF.

The rearrangement links TRBV5-1 to TRBJ1-5, with D maybe TRBD1 (6 bases). V lost 0 bases to trimming and J lost 0 bases, with 10 bases between them. The germline V gene has CDR1 SGHRS and CDR2 YFSETQ. This CDR3 is built from 16 residues. The CDR3 region is CASSLGTVNSNQPQHF. CDR3 sequence (DNA): TGCGCCAGCAGCTTGGGGACAGTAAATAGCAATCAGCCCCAGCATTTT.

The chain has TRBV29-1 and TRBJ1-2; no firm D call. Germline loops: CDR1 SQVTM, CDR2 ANQGSEA. Trimming removed 3 bases from V and 4 bases from J, with 9 bases in between. The CDR3 loop spans 12 amino acids. The CDR3 is CSVDHGSYGYTF. CDR3 DNA sequence: TGCAGCGTTGATCACGGATCCTATGGCTACACCTTC.

This clone was seen once. The genes are TRBV11-2 and TRBJ2-7; D is undetermined. V gave up 5 bases and J gave up 3 bases, with 14 bases separating them. The germline V gene encodes CDR1 SGHAT and CDR2 FQNNGV. The CDR3 spans 14 residues. The CDR3 DNA sequence: TGTGCCAGCAGCCCAGGTGTTGGGTACTACGAGCAGTACTTC. Protein product: CASSPGVGYYEQYF.

This sequence joins TRBV2 and TRBJ2-5; 11 bases map to TRBD2. V shed 5 bases and J 1 base; nucleotides not matched to a gene: 6. The CDR3 covers 16 residues. Per germline, CDR1 SNHLY and CDR2 FYNNEI. Written as DNA, the CDR3 is TGTGCCAGCAGTAGGGCTCTAGCGGGGGGCCAAGAGACCCAGTACTTC. Its protein product is CASSRALAGGQETQYF.

The chain couples TRBV2 to TRBJ2-3; TRBD2 aligns across 11 bases. The V segment lost 6 bases and the J segment 7 bases; nucleotides outside the gene matches: 12. The CDR3 has 16 amino acids. Germline V CDR1 and CDR2: SNHLY, FYNNEI. CDR3 nucleotide sequence: TGTGCCAGCAGCCCGAGTAGCGGGGGGGAATGGAATACGCAGTATTTT. This sequence encodes CASSPSSGGEWNTQYF.

In this sample, this clone turned up once. The gene calls are TRBV6-6 and TRBJ1-5, with 11 bases aligning to TRBD1. V lost 7 bases and J lost 4; bases outside the gene matches: 3. CDR3 length: 14 residues. Germline CDR1 and CDR2: MNHNY and SVGAGI (reference sequence). The CDR3 spells CASMGQGGNQPQHF. As DNA, the CDR3 is TGTGCCAGCATGGGACAGGGGGGGAATCAGCCCCAGCATTTT.

This CDR3 reads CASSLERVQGAFF. The CDR3 DNA reads as TGCGCCAGCAGCTTGGAAAGGGTTCAGGGTGCTTTCTTT. This rearrangement joins TRBV5-1 to TRBJ1-1; weak D call: TRBD1 (5 bases). The V end lost 0 bases, the J end lost 11 bases, and 14 bases lay between the germline ends. Per germline, CDR1 SGHRS and CDR2 YFSETQ. This CDR3 is built from 13 residues. The full variable domain, completed using reference TRBV5-1 and TRBJ1-1, is KAGVTQTPRYLIKTRGQQVTLSCSPISGHRSVSWYQQTPGQGLQFLFEYFSETQRNKGNFPGRFSGRQFSNSRSEMNVSTLELGDSALYLCASSLERVQGAFFGQGTRLTVV.

V gene TRBV2 combines with J gene TRBJ2-3, with D perhaps TRBD1 or TRBD2 (6 bases each). V was cut by 1 base and J by 4 bases, with 9 bases left in between. The CDR3 is made up of 14 amino acids. Germline V lookup: CDR1 SNHLY, CDR2 FYNNEI. The CDR3 spells CASSEEGGPDTQYF. The CDR3 region has the DNA TGTGCCAGCAGTGAAGAGGGGGGCCCAGATACGCAGTATTTT.

The rearrangement uses TRBV30 and TRBJ1-1; D is unresolved. Germline lookup yields CDR1 GTSNPN and CDR2 SVGIG (reference sequence). This CDR3 contains 13 residues. V was trimmed by 0 bases and J by 5 bases, leaving 10 bases between them. Here the CDR3 DNA reads TGTGCCTGGAGTGTATTGTGGATGACTGAAGCTTTCTTT. Translating it yields CAWSVLWMTEAFF.

The chain has TRBV19 and TRBJ2-3; 15 nucleotides line up with TRBD2. Germline values: CDR1 LNHDA, CDR2 SQIVND (reference sequence). The CDR3 is 20 amino acids. V dropped 6 bases and J dropped 3; count of bases not matched to a gene: 16. The CDR3 here is CASRPVGLAGGQGGTDTQYF. The DNA for the CDR3 is TGTGCCAGTAGGCCCGTCGGACTAGCGGGGGGGCAAGGTGGGACAGATACGCAGTATTTT.

The sample holds one count of this clone. The chain employs TRBV6-5 and TRBJ2-3; 7 bases fit TRBD1. This CDR3 is built from 15 residues. The V and J ends lost 7 bases and 3 bases, in that order; junction bases with no gene match: 10. Germline values: CDR1 MNHEY, CDR2 SVGAGI. CDR3 in amino acids: CASTKTGPGTDTQYF. The CDR3 nucleotides are TGTGCCAGCACCAAGACAGGGCCAGGGACAGATACGCAGTATTTT.

The rearrangement uses TRBV7-9 and TRBJ1-2; D is unresolved. V lost 2 bases to trimming and J lost 0 bases, with 4 bases between them. The CDR3 covers 13 residues. Germline lookup yields CDR1 SEHNR and CDR2 FQNEAQ (reference sequence). DNA for the CDR3: TGTGCCAGCAGCTTAAGTCCTAACTATGGCTACACCTTC. Protein: CASSLSPNYGYTF.